This T cell receptor (beta chain) was retrieved from a study of blood T cell repertoires in COVID-19 (dated by TCRdb to about 2020). With regard to the full study: Samples from collaborators originated in the United States, Italy and Spain and spanned both the acute and convalescent phases of COVID-19. The samples were drawn from the first 160 participants of the ongoing ImmuneRACE study and from 1,200 or so subjects provided by 6 global collaborators. HLA class I and class II types, where available, came from metadata supplied by the sample provider rather than from assay-based typing. The material from the prospective study consisted of cDNA or gDNA derived from T cells, B-cell-depleted T cells, or PBMCs. Deeply sampled blood TCRbeta repertoires from subjects exposed to, actively infected with, or recovered from COVID-19 were included in the dataset. The repertoires were made available in a free public database intended to serve as a resource for research on the immune response to SARS-CoV-2. Sample metadata almost always included a de-identified subject ID, COVID-19 status, age in years and sex. Paper-wide results and their limitations: The amount of clinical and demographic metadata varied by source and participant and was provided uncurated.

V trim: 4 bases; J trim: 5 bases; unmatched bases: 7. The germline V gene (reference sequence) supplies CDR1 MNHEY and CDR2 SMNVEV. The CDR3 goes from the cysteine to the phenylalanine over 15 residues. Only CDR3 DNA is held: 45 bases, read in frame from base 1. Notes on this clone: The clone's antigen remains unknown. Within one base of it there is no much larger clone, and no base qualities were kept.

Participants in the prospective study were aged about 18 to 95 years, lived in some 24 United States geographic areas, and enrolled through a virtual design. To assign participants to cohorts, the prospective study relied on clinical history that participants themselves reported in a screening survey and a study questionnaire. ImmuneRACE Cohort 3 recovered participants were defined by two consecutive negative NP/OP PCR tests, healthcare professional clearance, or symptom resolution. In the prospective study, mobile phlebotomists collected whole blood, serum and a nasopharyngeal or oropharyngeal swab from each participant. Over a roughly 2-month period, participants in the prospective study had the option of providing additional blood draws and questionnaires. Prospective study blood samples were shipped either frozen or at room temperature before DNA extraction. TCRbeta CDR3 regions were amplified from genomic DNA by means of the immunoSEQ Assay, a bias-controlled multiplex PCR. Per the source publication's procedure: The number of nucleated cells in each sample was estimated by amplification of reference gene primers within the assay. To quantify the absolute abundance of each unique TCRbeta CDR3 rearrangement, sequence reads were collapsed and filtered. For each sample, productive Simpson clonality was calculated as the square root of Simpson's diversity index over productive rearrangements. This is the immuneACCESS table as TCRdb keeps it, with only in-frame sequences that have V and J called. A part of the clones is gone; compared with another copy, unresolved V genes explain less than half, and the rest is unexplained. V and J calls and clone size are those listed in that table; D and trimming were worked out from the DNA. In all, the sample holds around 300,000 clones, and over 75% of those were seen once. Around 4.6% of the sample is held by the ten biggest clonotypes.

Recombination connected TRBV27 to TRBJ2-5; 10 nucleotides in the junction match TRBD2. The clonotype was recovered from a man aged 25 to 40 who had recovered from COVID-19. The sequenced sample was PBMCs or T cells enriched from blood (not recorded which). The bases read TGTGCCAGCAGTTCTGATAGCGGGGGGACGGAGACCCAGTACTTC. This gives the protein CASSSDSGGTETQYF.